This TCR beta chain emerged from a study of cytomegalovirus exposure and HLA in healthy donors. Findings and limits, study-wide: The classifier reportedly diagnosed cytomegalovirus status with high specificity and sensitivity.

Amplification used 60 Vbeta primers and 13 Jbeta primers. Assay: immunoSEQ multiplex PCR; the TCRdb copy retains only in-frame clones and omits some. The sample yields about 300,000 clones, 86% seen once. As regards this clone: As yet, its antigen is unknown.

This TCR came from a man aged 40-49 years in good health and CMV-seropositive. Sequenced material: PBMCs.

The CDR3: CASTPSTPSGRAHEQFF. The DNA of the CDR3 is TGCGCCAGCACCCCTTCGACACCTAGCGGGAGGGCTCATGAGCAGTTCTTC. This rearrangement joins TRBV4-1 to TRBJ2-1, with 12 bases identical to TRBD2. Germline CDR1 and CDR2: MGHRA and YSYEKL. V trimming: 7 bases; J trimming: 8 bases; junction bases outside the gene matches: 15. The CDR3 contains 17 residues.